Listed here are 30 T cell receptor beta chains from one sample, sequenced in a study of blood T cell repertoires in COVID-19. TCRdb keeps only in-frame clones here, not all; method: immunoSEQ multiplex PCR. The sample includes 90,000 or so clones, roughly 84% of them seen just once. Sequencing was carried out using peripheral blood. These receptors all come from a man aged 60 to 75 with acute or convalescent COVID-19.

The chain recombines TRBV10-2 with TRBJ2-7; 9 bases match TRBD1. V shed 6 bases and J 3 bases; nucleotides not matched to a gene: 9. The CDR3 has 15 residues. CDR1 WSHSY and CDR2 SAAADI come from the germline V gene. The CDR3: CASSDPGTGHYEQYF. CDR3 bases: TGCGCCAGCAGCGATCCCGGGACAGGGCACTACGAGCAGTACTTC.

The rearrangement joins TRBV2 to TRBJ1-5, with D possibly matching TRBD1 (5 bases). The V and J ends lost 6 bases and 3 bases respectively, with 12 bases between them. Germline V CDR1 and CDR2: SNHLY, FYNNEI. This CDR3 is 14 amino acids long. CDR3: CASRIGEYNQPQHF. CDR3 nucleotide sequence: TGTGCCAGCAGAATAGGGGAATACAATCAGCCCCAGCATTTT.

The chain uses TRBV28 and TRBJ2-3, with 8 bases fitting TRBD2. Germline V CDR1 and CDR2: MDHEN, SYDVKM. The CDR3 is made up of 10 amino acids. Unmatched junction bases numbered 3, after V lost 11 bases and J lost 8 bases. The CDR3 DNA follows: TGTGCCGCGGGGGGACTTACGCAGTATTTT. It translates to CAAGGLTQYF.

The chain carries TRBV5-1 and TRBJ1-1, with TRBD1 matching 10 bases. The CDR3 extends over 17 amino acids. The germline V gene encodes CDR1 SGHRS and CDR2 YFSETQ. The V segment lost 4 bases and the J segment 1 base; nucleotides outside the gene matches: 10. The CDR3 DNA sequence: TGCGCCAGCAGCCCATTCCGGGACAGGGGCCAGAACACTGAAGCTTTCTTT. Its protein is CASSPFRDRGQNTEAFF.

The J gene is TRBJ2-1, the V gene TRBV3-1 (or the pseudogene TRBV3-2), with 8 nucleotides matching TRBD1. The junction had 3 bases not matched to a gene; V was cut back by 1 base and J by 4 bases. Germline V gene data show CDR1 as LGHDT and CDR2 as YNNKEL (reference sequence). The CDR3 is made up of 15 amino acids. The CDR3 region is CASSQVGTGYNEQFF. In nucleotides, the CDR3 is TGTGCCAGCAGCCAAGTCGGGACAGGATACAATGAGCAGTTCTTC.

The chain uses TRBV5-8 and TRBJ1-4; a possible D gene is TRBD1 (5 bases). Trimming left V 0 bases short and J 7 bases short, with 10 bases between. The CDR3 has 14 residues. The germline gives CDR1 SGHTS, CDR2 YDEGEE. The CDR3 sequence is CASSLGGLGEKLFF. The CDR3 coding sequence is TGTGCCAGCAGCTTGGGGGGCTTGGGTGAAAAACTGTTTTTT.

The CDR3 region is CASSESAGRGQGRDTQYF. For the CDR3, the DNA is TGTGCCAGCAGTGAATCGGCGGGGCGGGGACAGGGGAGGGATACGCAGTATTTT. The chain carries TRBV25-1 and TRBJ2-3, with 10 bases that match TRBD1. The V segment lost 1 base and the J segment 6 bases; nucleotides outside the gene matches: 13. CDR1 and CDR2 (germline): MGHDK, SYGVNS. CDR3 length: 18 residues.

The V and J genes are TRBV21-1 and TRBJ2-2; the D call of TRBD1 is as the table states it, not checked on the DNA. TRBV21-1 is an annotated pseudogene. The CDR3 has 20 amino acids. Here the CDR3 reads CASSREEDRSPTANTGELFF. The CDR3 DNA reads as TGTGCCAGCAGCAGGGAGGAGGACAGGAGCCCCACCGCGAACACCGGGGAGCTGTTTTTT.

Here the CDR3 DNA reads TGTGCCAGCAGCTCCCCATTACAGGGCCGAGAGACCCAGTACTTC. It encodes CASSSPLQGRETQYF. The rearrangement joins TRBV7-9 to TRBJ2-5; tentatively, D is TRBD1 (6 bases). The CDR3 covers 15 residues. Trimming shortened V by 4 bases and J by 4 bases, and 16 bases separated the two germline ends. Per germline, CDR1 SEHNR and CDR2 FQNEAQ (reference sequence).

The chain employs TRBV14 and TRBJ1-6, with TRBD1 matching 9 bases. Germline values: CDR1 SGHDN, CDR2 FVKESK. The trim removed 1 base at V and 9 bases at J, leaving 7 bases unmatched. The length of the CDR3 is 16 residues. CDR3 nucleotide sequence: TGTGCCAGCAGCCAAGCAGGACAGGGGTCCGGTTCACCCCTCCACTTT. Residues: CASSQAGQGSGSPLHF.

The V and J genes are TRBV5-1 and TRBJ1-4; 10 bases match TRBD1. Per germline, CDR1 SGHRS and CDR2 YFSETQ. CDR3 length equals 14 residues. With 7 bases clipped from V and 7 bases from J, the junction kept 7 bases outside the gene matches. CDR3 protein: CASRRTGGVEKLFF. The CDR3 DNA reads TGCGCCAGCCGTAGGACAGGGGGTGTTGAAAAACTGTTTTTT. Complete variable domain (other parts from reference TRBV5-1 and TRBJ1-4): KAGVTQTPRYLIKTRGQQVTLSCSPISGHRSVSWYQQTPGQGLQFLFEYFSETQRNKGNFPGRFSGRQFSNSRSEMNVSTLELGDSALYLCASRRTGGVEKLFFGSGTQLSVL.

CDR3 in amino acids: CASSIRQGGETQYF. The DNA of the CDR3 is TGTGCCAGTAGTATTCGACAGGGGGGGGAGACCCAGTACTTC. J is TRBJ2-5 and V is TRBV19, with TRBD1 identical over 9 bases. V dropped 3 bases and J dropped 5; count of bases not matched to a gene: 4. The germline V gene encodes CDR1 LNHDA and CDR2 SQIVND (reference sequence). The CDR3 totals 14 residues. The variable domain in full, with the rest retrieved from reference TRBV19 and TRBJ2-5, is DGGITQSPKYLFRKEGQNVTLSCEQNLNHDAMYWYRQDPGQGLRLIYYSQIVNDFQKGDIAEGYSVSREKKESFPLTVTSAQKNPTAFYLCASSIRQGGETQYFGPGTRLLVL.

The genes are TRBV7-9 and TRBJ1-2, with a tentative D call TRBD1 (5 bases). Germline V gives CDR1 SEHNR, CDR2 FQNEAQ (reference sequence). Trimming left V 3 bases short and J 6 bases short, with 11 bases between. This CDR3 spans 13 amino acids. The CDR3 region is CASSFGAEDGYTF. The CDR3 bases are TGTGCCAGCAGCTTTGGGGCCGAGGATGGCTACACCTTC. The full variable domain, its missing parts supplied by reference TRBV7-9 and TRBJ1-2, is DTGVSQNPRHKITKRGQNVTFRCDPISEHNRLYWYRQTLGQGPEFLTYFQNEAQLEKSRLLSDRFSAERPKGSFSTLEIQRTEQGDSAMYLCASSFGAEDGYTFGSGTRLTVV.

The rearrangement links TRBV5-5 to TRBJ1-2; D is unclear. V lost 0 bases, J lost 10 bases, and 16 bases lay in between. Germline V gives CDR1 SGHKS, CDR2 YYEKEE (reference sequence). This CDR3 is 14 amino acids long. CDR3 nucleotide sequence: TGTGCCAGCAGCTTGGTTGAGGCGGTCTCTGACTACACCTTC. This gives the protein CASSLVEAVSDYTF.

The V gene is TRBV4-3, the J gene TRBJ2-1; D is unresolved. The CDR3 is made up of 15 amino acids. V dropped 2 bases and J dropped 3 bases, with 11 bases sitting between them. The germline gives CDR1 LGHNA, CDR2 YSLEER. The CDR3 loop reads CASSQYFQNYNEQFF. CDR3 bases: TGCGCCAGCAGCCAATATTTTCAGAACTACAATGAGCAGTTCTTC.

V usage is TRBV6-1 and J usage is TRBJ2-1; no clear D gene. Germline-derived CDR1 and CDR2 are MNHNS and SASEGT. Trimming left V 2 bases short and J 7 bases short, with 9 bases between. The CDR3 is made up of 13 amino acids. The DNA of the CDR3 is TGTGCCAGCAGTGAACTCAGGTTAAATGAGCAGTTCTTC. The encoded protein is CASSELRLNEQFF.

CDR3 nucleotides: TGTGCCAGCTCACTCAACGGTGAGCAGTTCTTC. It codes for CASSLNGEQFF. The rearrangement joins TRBV18 to TRBJ2-1; D is unresolved. The CDR3 sequence is 11 residues long. The V end lost 4 bases, the J end lost 9 bases, and 7 bases lay between the germline ends. Germline CDR1 reads KGHSH; CDR2 reads LQKENI.

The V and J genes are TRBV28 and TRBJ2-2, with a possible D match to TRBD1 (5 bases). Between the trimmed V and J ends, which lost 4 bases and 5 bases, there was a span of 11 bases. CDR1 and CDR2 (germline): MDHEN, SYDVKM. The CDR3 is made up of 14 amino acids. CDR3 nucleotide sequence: TGTGCCAGCAGTTCGGTTCAGGGAACCGGGGAGCTGTTTTTT. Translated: CASSSVQGTGELFF.

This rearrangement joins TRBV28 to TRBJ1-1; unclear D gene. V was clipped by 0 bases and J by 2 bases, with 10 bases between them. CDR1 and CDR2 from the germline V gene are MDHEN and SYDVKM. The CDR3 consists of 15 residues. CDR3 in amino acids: CASSLWRRDNTEAFF. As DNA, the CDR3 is TGTGCCAGCAGTTTATGGAGGAGAGATAACACTGAAGCTTTCTTT. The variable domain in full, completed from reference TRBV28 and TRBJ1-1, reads DVKVTQSSRYLVKRTGEKVFLECVQDMDHENMFWYRQDPGLGLRLIYFSYDVKMKEKGDIPEGYSVSREKKERFSLILESASTNQTSMYLCASSLWRRDNTEAFFGQGTRLTVV.

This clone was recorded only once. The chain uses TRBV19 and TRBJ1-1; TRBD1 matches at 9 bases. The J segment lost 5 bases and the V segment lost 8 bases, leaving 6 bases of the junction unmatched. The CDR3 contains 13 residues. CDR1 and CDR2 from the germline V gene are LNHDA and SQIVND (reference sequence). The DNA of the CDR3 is TGTGCCAGTGGCGAACAGGGGGCTACTGAAGCTTTCTTT. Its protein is CASGEQGATEAFF.

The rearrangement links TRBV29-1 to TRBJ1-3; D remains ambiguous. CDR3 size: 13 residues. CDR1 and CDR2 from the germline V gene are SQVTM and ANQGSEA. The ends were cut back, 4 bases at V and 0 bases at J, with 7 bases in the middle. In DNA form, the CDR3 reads TGCAGCGTTGTAGCAGACTCTGGAAACACCATATATTTT. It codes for CSVVADSGNTIYF.

CDR3 sequence: CASGPGQGAISGNTIYF. CDR3 nucleotide sequence: TGTGCTAGTGGTCCAGGACAGGGGGCGATTTCTGGAAACACCATATATTTT. The chain combines TRBV12-5 with TRBJ1-3, with 11 bases that match TRBD1. V trimming: 5 bases; J trimming: 1 base; junction bases outside the gene matches: 7. The CDR3 covers 17 residues. Germline-derived CDR1 and CDR2 are LGHNT and FRNRAP.

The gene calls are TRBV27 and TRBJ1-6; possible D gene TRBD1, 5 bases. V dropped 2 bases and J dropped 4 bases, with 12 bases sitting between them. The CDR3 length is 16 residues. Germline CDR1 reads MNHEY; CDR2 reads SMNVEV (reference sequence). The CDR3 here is CASSLQGLPYNSPLHF. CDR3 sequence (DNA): TGTGCCAGCAGTTTACAGGGACTGCCTTATAATTCACCCCTCCACTTT.

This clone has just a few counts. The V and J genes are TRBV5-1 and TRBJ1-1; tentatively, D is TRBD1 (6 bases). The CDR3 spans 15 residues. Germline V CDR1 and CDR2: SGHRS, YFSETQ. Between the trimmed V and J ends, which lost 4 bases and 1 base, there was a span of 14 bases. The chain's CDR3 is CASSEPGQPNTEAFF. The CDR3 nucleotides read TGCGCCAGCAGCGAGCCGGGACAACCGAACACTGAAGCTTTCTTT.

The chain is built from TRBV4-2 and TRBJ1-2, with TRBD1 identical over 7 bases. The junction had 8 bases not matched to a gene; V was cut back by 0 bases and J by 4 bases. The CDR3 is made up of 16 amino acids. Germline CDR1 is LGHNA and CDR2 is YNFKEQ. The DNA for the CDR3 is TGTGCCAGCAGCCAAGATCGGACAGGCTTAATCTATGGCTACACCTTC. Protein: CASSQDRTGLIYGYTF.

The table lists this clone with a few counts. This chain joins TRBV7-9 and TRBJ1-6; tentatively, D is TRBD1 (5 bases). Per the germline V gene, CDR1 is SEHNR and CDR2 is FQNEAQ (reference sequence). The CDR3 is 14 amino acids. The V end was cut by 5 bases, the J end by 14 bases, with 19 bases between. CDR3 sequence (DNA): TGTGCCAGCAGCGAGCAGACAGATCCCATAACCCTCCACTTT. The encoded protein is CASSEQTDPITLHF.

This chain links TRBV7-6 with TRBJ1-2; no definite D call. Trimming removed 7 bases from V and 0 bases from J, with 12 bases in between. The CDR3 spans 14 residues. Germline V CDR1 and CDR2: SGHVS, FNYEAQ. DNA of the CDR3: TGTGCCAGCACCCCAAGCACAGCTAACTATGGCTACACCTTC. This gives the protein CASTPSTANYGYTF.

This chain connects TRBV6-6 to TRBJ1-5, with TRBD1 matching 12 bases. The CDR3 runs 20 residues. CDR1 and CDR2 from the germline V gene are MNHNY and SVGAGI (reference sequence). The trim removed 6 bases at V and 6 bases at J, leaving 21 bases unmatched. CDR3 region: CASSLTGQGAKDSKGQPQHF. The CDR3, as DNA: TGTGCCAGCAGCCTGACGGGACAGGGGGCAAAAGATTCCAAAGGTCAGCCCCAGCATTTT.

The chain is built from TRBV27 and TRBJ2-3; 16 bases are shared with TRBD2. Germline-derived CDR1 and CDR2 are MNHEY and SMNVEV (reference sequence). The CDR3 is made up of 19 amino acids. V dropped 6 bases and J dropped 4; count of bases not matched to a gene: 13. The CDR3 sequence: CASSPMGLAGGPRADTQYF. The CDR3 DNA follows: TGTGCCAGCAGCCCGATGGGACTAGCGGGGGGGCCCCGTGCAGATACGCAGTATTTT.

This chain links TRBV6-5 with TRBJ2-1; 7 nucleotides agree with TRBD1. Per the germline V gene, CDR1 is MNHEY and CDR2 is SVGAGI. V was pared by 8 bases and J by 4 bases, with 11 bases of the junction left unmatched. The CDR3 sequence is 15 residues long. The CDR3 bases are TGTGCCAGCTCCGCGACCGGGACAGCTTACAATGAGCAGTTCTTC. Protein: CASSATGTAYNEQFF.